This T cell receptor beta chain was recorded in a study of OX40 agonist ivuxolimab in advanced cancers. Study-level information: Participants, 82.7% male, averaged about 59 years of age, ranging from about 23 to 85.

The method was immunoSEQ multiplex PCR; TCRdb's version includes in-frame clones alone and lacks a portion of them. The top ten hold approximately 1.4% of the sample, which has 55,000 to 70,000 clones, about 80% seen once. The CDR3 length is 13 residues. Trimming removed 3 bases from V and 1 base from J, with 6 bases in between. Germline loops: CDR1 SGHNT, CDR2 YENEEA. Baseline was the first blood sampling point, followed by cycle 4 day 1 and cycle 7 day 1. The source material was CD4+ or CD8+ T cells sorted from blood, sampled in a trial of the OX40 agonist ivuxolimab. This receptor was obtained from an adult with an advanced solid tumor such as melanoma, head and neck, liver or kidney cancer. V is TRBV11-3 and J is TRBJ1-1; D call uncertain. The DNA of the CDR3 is TGTGCCAGCAGCTTTACCCGGAACACTGAAGCTTTCTTT. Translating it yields CASSFTRNTEAFF.